This T cell receptor (beta chain) was sequenced in a study of human thymus T cells. General study findings and limits: Gene usage for V and J segments appeared biased in thymic and blood repertoires.

During surgery, about 0.5-1 mL peripheral blood was drawn from four of eight donors. Genomic DNA was extracted from every available blood leukocyte. Sequenced by immunoSEQ multiplex PCR; TCRdb stores in-frame clones only, minus some. The sample includes 57,000 or so clones, approximately 93% seen only once; the top ten take nearly 6%. CDR1 LGHNA and CDR2 YNFKEQ come from the germline V gene. The length of the CDR3 is 13 residues. Note on this clone: Its target is not known.

The sequence derives from a boy younger than two with a congenital heart defect but otherwise immunologically healthy. The V gene is TRBV4-2, the J gene TRBJ2-5; D gene ambiguous. Judging by the DNA end, TRBJ2-7 fits better; the J call may be wrong. Sequenced input: blood. For the CDR3, the DNA is TGTGCCAGCAGCCGGGATTCCTTCTACGAGCAGTACTTC. This sequence encodes CASSRDSFYEQYF.